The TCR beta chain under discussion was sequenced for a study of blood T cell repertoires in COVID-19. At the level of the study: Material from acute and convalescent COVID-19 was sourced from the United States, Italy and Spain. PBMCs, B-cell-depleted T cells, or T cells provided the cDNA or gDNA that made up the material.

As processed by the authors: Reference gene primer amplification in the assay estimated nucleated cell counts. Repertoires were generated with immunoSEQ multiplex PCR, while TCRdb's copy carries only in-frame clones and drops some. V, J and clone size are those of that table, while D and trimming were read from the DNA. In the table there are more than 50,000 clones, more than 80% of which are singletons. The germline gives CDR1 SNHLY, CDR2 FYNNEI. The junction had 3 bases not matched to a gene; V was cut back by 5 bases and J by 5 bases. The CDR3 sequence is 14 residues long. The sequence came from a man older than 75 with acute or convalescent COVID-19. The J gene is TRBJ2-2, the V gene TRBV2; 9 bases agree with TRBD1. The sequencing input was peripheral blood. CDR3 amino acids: CASSRQGVTGELFF. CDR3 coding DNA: TGTGCCAGCAGTAGACAGGGGGTAACCGGGGAGCTGTTTTTT. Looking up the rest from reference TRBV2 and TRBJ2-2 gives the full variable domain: EPEVTQTPSHQVTQMGQEVILRCVPISNHLYFYWYRQILGQKVEFLVSFYNNEISEKSEIFDDQFSVERPDGSNFTLKIRSTKLEDSAMYFCASSRQGVTGELFFGEGSRLTVL.